The 5 T cell receptor beta chains listed next were all sequenced from one sample in a study of tumor-infiltrating lymphocytes in primary liver carcinoma. Unsorted whole blood yielded the blood RNA, and germline DNA was also extracted. Starting from 450 to 500 ng of total RNA, TCR beta cDNA was produced with a primer in the constant region. The TCR beta library was amplified through three nested multiplex PCR rounds in a modified ARM-PCR procedure. A C-beta reverse primer was combined with TRBV1-TRBV30 forward primers in the first two PCR rounds, and each round had about 10 cycles. TCRdb recomputed calls from the multiplex PCR reads with MiXCR, one row per CDR3 protein. Here the sample spans over 250,000 distinct CDR3 sequences, roughly 60% being singletons. What was sequenced was peripheral blood. The receptors derive from a woman younger than 45 with primary liver carcinoma and hepatitis B virus infection.

A word on this clonotype: One base away lies a much larger clone, so this may be a sequencing read error. The V gene is TRBV11-2, the J gene TRBJ2-7; weak D call: TRBD2 (5 bases). CDR1 and CDR2 from the germline V gene are SGHAT and FQNNGV. The CDR3 totals 15 residues. V lost 1 base and J lost 2, with 12 bases in between. The chain's CDR3 is CASSLVPSGAYEQYF. The CDR3 nucleotides are TGTGCCAGCAGCTTAGTCCCCTCCGGGGCCTACGAGCAGTACTTC.

About this clonotype: One junction end does not reproduce the germline sequence, and a read error may be involved. V is TRBV11-3 and J is TRBJ2-2, with TRBD2 as a possible D gene (5 bases). CDR3 size: 13 residues. Germline loops: CDR1 SGHNT, CDR2 YENEEA. CDR3 bases: TGTGCCAGCAGCTTAGGTTACATCGGGGAGTTGTTTTTT. As protein: CASSLGYIGELFF.

Concerning this clonotype: A much larger clone differs by one base, so this may be a read error. The chain has TRBV10-3 and TRBJ2-6; D is perhaps TRBD1 (6 bases). Trimming left V 4 bases short and J 5 bases short, with 6 bases between. Germline V CDR1 and CDR2: ENHRY, SYGVKD. There are 13 residues in the CDR3. The chain's CDR3 is CAISGDRANVLTF. The CDR3 DNA sequence: TGTGCCATCAGTGGGGACAGGGCCAACGTCCTGACTTTC.

As to this clonotype: One end of the junction fails to match germline, which may point to a read error. The V gene is TRBV11-2, the J gene TRBJ2-3, with D perhaps TRBD1 (5 bases). This CDR3 contains 16 residues. Germline CDR1 and CDR2: SGHAT and FQNNGV. As DNA, the CDR3 is TGTGCCAGCAACTCCAGCCTGGGGCACCTCACAAATACGCAGTATTTT. This sequence encodes CASNSSLGHLTNTQYF.

The sample holds many counts of this clonotype. The rearrangement links TRBV29-1 to TRBJ2-2; 7 nucleotides match TRBD2. With V trimmed by 4 bases and J by 6 bases, 17 bases remained unmatched. Germline-derived CDR1 and CDR2 are SQVTM and ANQGSEA. This CDR3 contains 17 residues. The CDR3 sequence: CSVAGLPPEYGAGELFF. CDR3 sequence (DNA): TGCAGCGTTGCGGGACTACCACCTGAGTATGGGGCCGGGGAGCTGTTTTTT.